This entry features one T cell receptor (beta chain) sequence. Its antigen is not known. This sample stems from a study of vaccination and CD4 T cells after COVID-19. Study-level background: Every culture used as a control got a CEFX pool, an HIV-1 Nef pool, or no peptide.

Treatment defined: approximately 9-day PBMC culture with coronavirus spike peptide pools or control peptides (ViraFEST assay). Each well held around 2 million PBMCs in IL-2 (about 10 IU/ml) medium with approximately 9.2 ug/ml peptide pools. The V end lost 5 bases, the J end lost 1 base, and 15 bases lay between the germline ends. The CDR3 is 15 amino acids. Germline V gene data show CDR1 as SGHAT and CDR2 as FQNNGV. The Oncomine TCR Beta short-read assay sequenced DNA from cultured CD4+ T cells. From CD4+ T cells that had been cultured, genomic DNA was extracted. Each CDR3 protein is one row after TCRdb ran MiXCR on the PCR reads. The sample records over 15,000 distinct CDR3 sequences, 53% being singletons.

The V gene is TRBV11-2, the J gene TRBJ2-7, with D possibly being TRBD1 (5 bases). The starting material was CD4+ T cells from blood, cultured in vitro, obtained before SARS-CoV-2 vaccination. This clonotype was sampled from a human donor who had recovered from COVID-19. CDR3 region: CASSPSRVESYEQYF. CDR3 sequence (DNA): TGTGCCAGCAGCCCGAGCAGGGTGGAGTCCTACGAGCAGTACTTC.